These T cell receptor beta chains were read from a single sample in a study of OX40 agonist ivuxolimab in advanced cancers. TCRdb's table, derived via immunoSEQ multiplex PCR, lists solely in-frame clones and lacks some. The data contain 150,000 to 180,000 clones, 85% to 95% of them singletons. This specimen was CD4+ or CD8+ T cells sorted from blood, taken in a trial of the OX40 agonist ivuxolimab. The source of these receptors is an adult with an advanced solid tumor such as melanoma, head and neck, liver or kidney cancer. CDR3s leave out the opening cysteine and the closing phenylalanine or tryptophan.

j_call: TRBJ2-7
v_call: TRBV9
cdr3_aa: ASSLGTSLYEQY

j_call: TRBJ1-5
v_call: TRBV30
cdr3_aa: AWSVGGTQPQH

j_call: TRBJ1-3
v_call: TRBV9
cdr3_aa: ASSRGDSGNTIY

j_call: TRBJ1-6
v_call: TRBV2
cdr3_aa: ASSSAPRVLPLH

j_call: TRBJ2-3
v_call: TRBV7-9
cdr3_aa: ASSPRTGTYDPDTQY

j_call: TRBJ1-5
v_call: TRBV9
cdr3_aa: ASSPREGSNQPQH

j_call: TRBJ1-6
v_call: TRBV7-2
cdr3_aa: ASSLASTSSPLH

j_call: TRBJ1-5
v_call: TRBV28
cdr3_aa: ASSYRMAQH

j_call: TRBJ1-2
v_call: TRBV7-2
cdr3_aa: ASSLYQGAYGYT

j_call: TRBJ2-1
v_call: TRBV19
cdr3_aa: ASSNNPRSEQF

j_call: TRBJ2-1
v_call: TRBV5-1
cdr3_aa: ASSLGADYNEQF

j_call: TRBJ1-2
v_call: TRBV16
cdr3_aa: ASSQRAQGYGYT

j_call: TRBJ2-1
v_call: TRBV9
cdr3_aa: ASSPRGLAGGGEQF

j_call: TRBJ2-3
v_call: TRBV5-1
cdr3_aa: ASSPPTSGTSTDTQY

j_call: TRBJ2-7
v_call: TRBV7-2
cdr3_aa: ASSSTQSYEQY

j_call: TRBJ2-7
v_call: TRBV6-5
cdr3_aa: ASSGARTSGEQY

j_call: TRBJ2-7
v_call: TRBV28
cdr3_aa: ASSFTLSGSLGGEQY

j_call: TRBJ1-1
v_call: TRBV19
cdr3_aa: ASSTVGGFEAF

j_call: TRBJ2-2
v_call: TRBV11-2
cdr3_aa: ASSSVPGTRIVTGELF

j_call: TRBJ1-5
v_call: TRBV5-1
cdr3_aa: ASSSGQNNQPQH

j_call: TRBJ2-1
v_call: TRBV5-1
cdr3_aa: ASRPGQGAPYEQF

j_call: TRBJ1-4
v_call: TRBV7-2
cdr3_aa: ASSSPWPPGEKLF

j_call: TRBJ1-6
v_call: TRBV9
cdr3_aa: ASSPTYARNSPLH

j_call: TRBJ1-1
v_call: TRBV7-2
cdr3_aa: ASSLVGTGNTEAF

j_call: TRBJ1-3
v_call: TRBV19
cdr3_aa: ASSTQGNTIY

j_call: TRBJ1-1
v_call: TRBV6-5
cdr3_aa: ASSYSFDRVNTEAF

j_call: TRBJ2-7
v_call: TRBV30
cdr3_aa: AWSHSYEQY

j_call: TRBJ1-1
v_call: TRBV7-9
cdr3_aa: ASSSQGTGTEAF

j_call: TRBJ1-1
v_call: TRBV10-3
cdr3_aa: AISPQETGGSEAF

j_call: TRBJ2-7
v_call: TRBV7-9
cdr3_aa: ASSFQGSTYEQY

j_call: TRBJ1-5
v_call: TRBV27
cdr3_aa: ASSLWGGNQPQH

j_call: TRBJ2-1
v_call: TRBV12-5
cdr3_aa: ASGFNRGGDEQF

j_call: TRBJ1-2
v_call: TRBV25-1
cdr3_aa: ASSESQVYGYT

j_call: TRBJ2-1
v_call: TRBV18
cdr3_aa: ASSLDRVPYNEQF

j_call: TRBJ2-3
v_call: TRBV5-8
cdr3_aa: ASSLEGQGADTQY

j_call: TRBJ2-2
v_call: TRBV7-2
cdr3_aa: ASSRGTSSRELF

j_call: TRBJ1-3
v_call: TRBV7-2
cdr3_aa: ASSLGGRNTIY

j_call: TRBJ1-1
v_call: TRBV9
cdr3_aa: ASSGTGGILNTEAF

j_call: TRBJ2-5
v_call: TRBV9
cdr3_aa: ASSSPRGGVATEGTQY

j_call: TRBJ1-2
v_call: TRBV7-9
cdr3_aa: ASRKRDRGPGYT

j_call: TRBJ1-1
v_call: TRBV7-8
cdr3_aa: ASSSPPGVGTEAF

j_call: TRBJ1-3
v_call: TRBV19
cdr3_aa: ASSTGQSSGNTIY

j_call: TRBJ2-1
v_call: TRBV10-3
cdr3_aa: AISGSGGGEQF

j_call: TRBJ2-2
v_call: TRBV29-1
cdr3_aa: SVAPSMDTGELF

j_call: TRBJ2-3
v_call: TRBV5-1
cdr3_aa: ASSFGADTQY

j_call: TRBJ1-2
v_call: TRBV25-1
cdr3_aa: ASSGERGAHVYGYT

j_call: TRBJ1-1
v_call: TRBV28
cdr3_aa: ASSLWTTQAF

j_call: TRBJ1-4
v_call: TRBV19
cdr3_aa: ASSPRGRPNEKLF

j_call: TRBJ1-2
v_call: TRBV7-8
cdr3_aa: ASSTGYTNYGYT

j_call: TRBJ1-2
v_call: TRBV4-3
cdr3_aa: ASSQDWRGVAGYT

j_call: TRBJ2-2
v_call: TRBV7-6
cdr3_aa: ASSAYQDTGELF

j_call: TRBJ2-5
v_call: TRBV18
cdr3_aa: ASSPPTTGQETQY

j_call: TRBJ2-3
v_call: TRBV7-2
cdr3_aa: ASSFLGDTQY

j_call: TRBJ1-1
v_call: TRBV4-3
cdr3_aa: ASSQGVATEAF

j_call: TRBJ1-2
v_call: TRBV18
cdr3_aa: ASSPGQGTRYGYT

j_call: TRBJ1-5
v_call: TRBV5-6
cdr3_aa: ASSPKGQSYQPQH

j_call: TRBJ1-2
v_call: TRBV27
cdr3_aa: ASSLAATGTVYGYT

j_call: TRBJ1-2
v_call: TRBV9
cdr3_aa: ASSVDRNYGYT

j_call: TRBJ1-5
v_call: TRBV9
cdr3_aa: ASSLGPGNRPQH

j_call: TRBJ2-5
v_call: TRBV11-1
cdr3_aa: ASSRVQETQY